The 20 T cell receptor beta chains presented below share a single source sample, sequenced in a study of T cells in Graves' hyperthyroidism and ophthalmopathy. RNA transcripts gave rise to amplified TCR beta CDR3 regions. The HTBI primer set was used in a first-round RT-PCR of the TCR CDR3. Via MiXCR, TCRdb re-called the multiplex PCR reads, giving one row per CDR3 protein. There are about 380,000 distinct CDR3 sequences in the sample; roughly 13% occur only once, and approximately 9.9% lies in the top ten. The specimen was blood. The receptor source for this set is a woman aged 60-75 years with Graves' hyperthyroidism.

The chain's CDR3 is CSARGARRDPYEQYF. The CDR3 DNA is TGCAGTGCTAGGGGGGCTCGGCGGGACCCCTACGAGCAGTACTTC. The chain joins TRBV20-1 to TRBJ2-7; D tentatively fits TRBD1 or TRBD2 (6 bases each). CDR1 and CDR2 (germline): DFQATT, SNEGSKA (reference sequence). Trimming pared 3 bases from V and 2 bases from J, leaving 17 bases between. The CDR3 covers 15 residues.

This clonotype has more than one count but fewer than ten. The chain uses TRBV5-1 and TRBJ2-7; 9 positions agree with TRBD2. CDR1 is SGHRS, CDR2 YFSETQ, per germline. This CDR3 spans 16 amino acids. Germline trimming cut 4 bases from V and 3 bases from J; bases unmatched to any gene: 11. Written as DNA, the CDR3 is TGCGCCAGCAGCCCAAGTTTGAGCGGGAGGATCTACGAGCAGTACTTC. Protein sequence: CASSPSLSGRIYEQYF.

The rearrangement uses TRBV2 and TRBJ1-3; D is uncertain. Germline CDR1 SNHLY, CDR2 FYNNEI. V dropped 7 bases and J dropped 0 bases, with 7 bases sitting between them. The CDR3 sequence is 13 residues long. The CDR3 coding sequence is TGTGCCAGCAATCCGGGCTCTGGAAACACCATATATTTT. The encoded protein is CASNPGSGNTIYF.

The V gene is TRBV7-6, the J gene TRBJ2-5, with TRBD1 matching 8 bases. The CDR3 runs 12 residues. CDR1 SGHVS and CDR2 FNYEAQ come from the germline V gene. The V and J ends lost 8 bases and 5 bases, in that order; junction bases with no gene match: 4. CDR3 sequence (DNA): TGTGCCAGCCGGGACAGGTGGGAGACCCAGTACTTC. This encodes CASRDRWETQYF.

There are many counts of this clonotype. The V and J genes are TRBV6-1 and TRBJ1-2, with 9 bases lining up with TRBD1. This CDR3 contains 13 residues. Germline V gene lookup returns CDR1 MNHNS and CDR2 SASEGT. Trimming removed 7 bases from V and 7 bases from J; junction bases left unmatched: 7. CDR3 nucleotide sequence: TGTGCCAGCAAACAGGGGGCGCGGGGTGGCTACACCTTC. It specifies CASKQGARGGYTF.

This clonotype appeared a few times. A much larger clone lies one base from this, so it may be a read error. The chain carries TRBV29-1 and TRBJ2-3, with 8 bases matching TRBD2. The CDR3 consists of 15 residues. From germline, CDR1 is SQVTM and CDR2 ANQGSEA. For the CDR3, the DNA is TGCAGCATTGAATCTCCAGCGGGAGCTACAGATACGCAGTATTTT. Translating it yields CSIESPAGATDTQYF.

This clonotype was recorded at least ten times. The rearrangement uses TRBV7-3 and TRBJ1-6, with 8 bases aligning to TRBD1. The J segment lost 6 bases and the V segment lost 5 bases, leaving 6 bases of the junction unmatched. From germline, CDR1 is SGHTA and CDR2 FQGTGA. CDR3 length: 15 residues. CDR3 sequence reads: CASSPTGEGNSPLHF. The DNA for the CDR3 is TGTGCCAGCAGCCCGACAGGGGAGGGTAATTCACCCCTCCACTTT.

In this sample, this clonotype turned up many times. The chain employs TRBV7-9 and TRBJ2-2; no reliable D call. This CDR3 region has 15 residues. V was trimmed by 2 bases and J by 0 bases, leaving 7 bases between them. Germline assignment: CDR1 SEHNR and CDR2 FQNEAQ (reference sequence). The CDR3 here is CASSLLSPNTGELFF. DNA of the CDR3: TGTGCCAGCAGCTTACTCAGCCCGAACACCGGGGAGCTGTTTTTT. The full variable domain, its missing parts supplied by reference TRBV7-9 and TRBJ2-2, is DTGVSQNPRHKITKRGQNVTFRCDPISEHNRLYWYRQTLGQGPEFLTYFQNEAQLEKSRLLSDRFSAERPKGSFSTLEIQRTEQGDSAMYLCASSLLSPNTGELFFGEGSRLTVL.

The V and J genes are TRBV10-3 and TRBJ1-2; TRBD1 matches 8 bases. The CDR3 is made up of 14 amino acids. The V gene end was trimmed by 4 bases and the J gene end by 7 bases; junction bases not matched to a gene: 8. Per the germline V gene, CDR1 is ENHRY and CDR2 is SYGVKD. The CDR3 region has the DNA TGTGCCATCAGTGCGGGACAGGCGGCCCGTGGCTACACCTTC. It codes for CAISAGQAARGYTF.

V and J are TRBV16 and TRBJ2-7; 9 nucleotides line up with TRBD1. V lost 6 bases and J lost 3; bases outside the gene matches: 12. Germline CDR1 and CDR2: KGHSY and FQNENV. The CDR3 totals 16 residues. The CDR3 is CASSPRGQGYFYEQYF. The CDR3, as DNA: TGTGCCAGCAGTCCTAGGGGACAGGGATATTTCTACGAGCAGTACTTC.

This clonotype was seen ten or more times. The V call is TRBV12-5, the J call TRBJ2-5, with D possibly being TRBD1 (5 bases). CDR3 size: 16 residues. From germline, CDR1 is LGHNT and CDR2 FRNRAP. Trimming shortened V by 0 bases and J by 5 bases, and 16 bases separated the two germline ends. The CDR3 DNA sequence: TGTGCTAGTGGTTTGGTTCTGACAGCCAACGGGGAGACCCAGTACTTC. Amino acids: CASGLVLTANGETQYF.

This clonotype turned up a few times. V gene TRBV12-3 or TRBV12-4 combines with J gene TRBJ2-2; 10 nucleotides align to TRBD2. J was trimmed by 4 bases and V by 7 bases; bases with no gene match: 9. This CDR3 is 16 amino acids long. The CDR3 protein is CASTTPEREGTGELFF. Written as DNA, the CDR3 is TGTGCCAGCACCACCCCGGAGCGGGAGGGCACCGGGGAGCTGTTTTTT.

This clonotype was observed a handful of times. V gene TRBV28 combines with J gene TRBJ1-4; D gene unclear. The germline V gene has CDR1 MDHEN and CDR2 SYDVKM. Trimming cost V 8 bases and J 6 bases, with 13 bases left between them. The CDR3 extends over 13 amino acids. CDR3 region: CASPGGCDEKLFF. CDR3 DNA sequence: TGTGCCAGCCCCGGCGGATGTGATGAAAAACTGTTTTTT.

This clonotype came up many times. Here the CDR3 DNA reads TGCGCCAGCAGGGAAGCGGGGCTCCAAGAGACCCAGTACTTC. It specifies CASREAGLQETQYF. The chain carries TRBV10-2 and TRBJ2-5, with 7 bases lining up with TRBD2. This CDR3 is 14 amino acids long. Trimming cost V 6 bases and J 1 base; bases outside gene matches: 5. Germline-derived CDR1 and CDR2 are WSHSY and SAAADI.

This clonotype was detected many times. The chain employs TRBV5-1 and TRBJ2-1, with TRBD2 matching over 8 bases. J gave up 6 bases and V 0 bases, and 5 bases lay outside the gene matches. Germline-derived CDR1 and CDR2 are SGHRS and YFSETQ. The CDR3 consists of 15 residues. The CDR3 coding sequence is TGCGCCAGCAGCTTGGATCCGGGAGGGCTCAATGAGCAGTTCTTC. Translated: CASSLDPGGLNEQFF.

V usage is TRBV5-1 and J usage is TRBJ2-2; perhaps TRBD1 as D (5 bases). Between the trimmed V and J ends, which lost 1 base and 7 bases, there was a span of 11 bases. The length of the CDR3 is 14 residues. Germline lookup yields CDR1 SGHRS and CDR2 YFSETQ. DNA of the CDR3: TGCGCCAGCAGCTTGCTCAGGGCAAACGGGGAGCTGTTTTTT. This codes for CASSLLRANGELFF. Full variable domain (remainder filled in from reference TRBV5-1 and TRBJ2-2): KAGVTQTPRYLIKTRGQQVTLSCSPISGHRSVSWYQQTPGQGLQFLFEYFSETQRNKGNFPGRFSGRQFSNSRSEMNVSTLELGDSALYLCASSLLRANGELFFGEGSRLTVL.

The chain joins TRBV27 to TRBJ1-2; TRBD1 agrees at 8 bases. J lost 6 bases, V lost 6 bases, and 18 bases had no gene match. The CDR3 consists of 17 residues. Germline V gene data show CDR1 as MNHEY and CDR2 as SMNVEV (reference sequence). CDR3 region: CASRPQYPPGQVHGYTF. DNA of the CDR3: TGTGCCAGCAGGCCACAGTATCCACCGGGACAGGTCCATGGCTACACCTTC.

This clonotype has only a few counts. The J gene is TRBJ1-5, the V gene TRBV7-6; the match to TRBD1 covers 10 bases. The CDR3 is 14 amino acids. CDR1 is SGHVS, CDR2 FNYEAQ, per germline. J gave up 7 bases and V 5 bases, and 5 bases lay outside the gene matches. The DNA for the CDR3 is TGTGCCAGCAGCCCGAGGGACAGGGGACAGCCCCAGCATTTT. Protein: CASSPRDRGQPQHF. The full variable domain, completed using reference TRBV7-6 and TRBJ1-5, is GAGVSQSPRYKVTKRGQDVALRCDPISGHVSLYWYRQALGQGPEFLTYFNYEAQQDKSGLPNDRFSAERPEGSISTLTIQRTEQRDSAMYRCASSPRDRGQPQHFGDGTRLSIL.

This clonotype was seen a few times. The chain is built from TRBV19 and TRBJ2-5; 9 positions match TRBD1. With V trimmed by 9 bases and J by 0 bases, 8 bases remained unmatched. Germline CDR1 and CDR2: LNHDA and SQIVND (reference sequence). The length of the CDR3 is 15 residues. The CDR3 spells CASRDRDRDQETQYF. Here the CDR3 DNA reads TGTGCCAGCAGGGACCGGGACAGGGACCAAGAGACCCAGTACTTC.

Ten or more counts support this clonotype. The DNA of the CDR3 is TGTGCCAGCAGACCCTGGACTAGCGGGAGAACAGAGACCCAGTACTTC. Translated: CASRPWTSGRTETQYF. The chain couples TRBV27 to TRBJ2-5; 13 bases align to TRBD2. The germline V gene encodes CDR1 MNHEY and CDR2 SMNVEV (reference sequence). J was trimmed by 4 bases and V by 6 bases; bases with no gene match: 8. The CDR3 length is 16 residues.